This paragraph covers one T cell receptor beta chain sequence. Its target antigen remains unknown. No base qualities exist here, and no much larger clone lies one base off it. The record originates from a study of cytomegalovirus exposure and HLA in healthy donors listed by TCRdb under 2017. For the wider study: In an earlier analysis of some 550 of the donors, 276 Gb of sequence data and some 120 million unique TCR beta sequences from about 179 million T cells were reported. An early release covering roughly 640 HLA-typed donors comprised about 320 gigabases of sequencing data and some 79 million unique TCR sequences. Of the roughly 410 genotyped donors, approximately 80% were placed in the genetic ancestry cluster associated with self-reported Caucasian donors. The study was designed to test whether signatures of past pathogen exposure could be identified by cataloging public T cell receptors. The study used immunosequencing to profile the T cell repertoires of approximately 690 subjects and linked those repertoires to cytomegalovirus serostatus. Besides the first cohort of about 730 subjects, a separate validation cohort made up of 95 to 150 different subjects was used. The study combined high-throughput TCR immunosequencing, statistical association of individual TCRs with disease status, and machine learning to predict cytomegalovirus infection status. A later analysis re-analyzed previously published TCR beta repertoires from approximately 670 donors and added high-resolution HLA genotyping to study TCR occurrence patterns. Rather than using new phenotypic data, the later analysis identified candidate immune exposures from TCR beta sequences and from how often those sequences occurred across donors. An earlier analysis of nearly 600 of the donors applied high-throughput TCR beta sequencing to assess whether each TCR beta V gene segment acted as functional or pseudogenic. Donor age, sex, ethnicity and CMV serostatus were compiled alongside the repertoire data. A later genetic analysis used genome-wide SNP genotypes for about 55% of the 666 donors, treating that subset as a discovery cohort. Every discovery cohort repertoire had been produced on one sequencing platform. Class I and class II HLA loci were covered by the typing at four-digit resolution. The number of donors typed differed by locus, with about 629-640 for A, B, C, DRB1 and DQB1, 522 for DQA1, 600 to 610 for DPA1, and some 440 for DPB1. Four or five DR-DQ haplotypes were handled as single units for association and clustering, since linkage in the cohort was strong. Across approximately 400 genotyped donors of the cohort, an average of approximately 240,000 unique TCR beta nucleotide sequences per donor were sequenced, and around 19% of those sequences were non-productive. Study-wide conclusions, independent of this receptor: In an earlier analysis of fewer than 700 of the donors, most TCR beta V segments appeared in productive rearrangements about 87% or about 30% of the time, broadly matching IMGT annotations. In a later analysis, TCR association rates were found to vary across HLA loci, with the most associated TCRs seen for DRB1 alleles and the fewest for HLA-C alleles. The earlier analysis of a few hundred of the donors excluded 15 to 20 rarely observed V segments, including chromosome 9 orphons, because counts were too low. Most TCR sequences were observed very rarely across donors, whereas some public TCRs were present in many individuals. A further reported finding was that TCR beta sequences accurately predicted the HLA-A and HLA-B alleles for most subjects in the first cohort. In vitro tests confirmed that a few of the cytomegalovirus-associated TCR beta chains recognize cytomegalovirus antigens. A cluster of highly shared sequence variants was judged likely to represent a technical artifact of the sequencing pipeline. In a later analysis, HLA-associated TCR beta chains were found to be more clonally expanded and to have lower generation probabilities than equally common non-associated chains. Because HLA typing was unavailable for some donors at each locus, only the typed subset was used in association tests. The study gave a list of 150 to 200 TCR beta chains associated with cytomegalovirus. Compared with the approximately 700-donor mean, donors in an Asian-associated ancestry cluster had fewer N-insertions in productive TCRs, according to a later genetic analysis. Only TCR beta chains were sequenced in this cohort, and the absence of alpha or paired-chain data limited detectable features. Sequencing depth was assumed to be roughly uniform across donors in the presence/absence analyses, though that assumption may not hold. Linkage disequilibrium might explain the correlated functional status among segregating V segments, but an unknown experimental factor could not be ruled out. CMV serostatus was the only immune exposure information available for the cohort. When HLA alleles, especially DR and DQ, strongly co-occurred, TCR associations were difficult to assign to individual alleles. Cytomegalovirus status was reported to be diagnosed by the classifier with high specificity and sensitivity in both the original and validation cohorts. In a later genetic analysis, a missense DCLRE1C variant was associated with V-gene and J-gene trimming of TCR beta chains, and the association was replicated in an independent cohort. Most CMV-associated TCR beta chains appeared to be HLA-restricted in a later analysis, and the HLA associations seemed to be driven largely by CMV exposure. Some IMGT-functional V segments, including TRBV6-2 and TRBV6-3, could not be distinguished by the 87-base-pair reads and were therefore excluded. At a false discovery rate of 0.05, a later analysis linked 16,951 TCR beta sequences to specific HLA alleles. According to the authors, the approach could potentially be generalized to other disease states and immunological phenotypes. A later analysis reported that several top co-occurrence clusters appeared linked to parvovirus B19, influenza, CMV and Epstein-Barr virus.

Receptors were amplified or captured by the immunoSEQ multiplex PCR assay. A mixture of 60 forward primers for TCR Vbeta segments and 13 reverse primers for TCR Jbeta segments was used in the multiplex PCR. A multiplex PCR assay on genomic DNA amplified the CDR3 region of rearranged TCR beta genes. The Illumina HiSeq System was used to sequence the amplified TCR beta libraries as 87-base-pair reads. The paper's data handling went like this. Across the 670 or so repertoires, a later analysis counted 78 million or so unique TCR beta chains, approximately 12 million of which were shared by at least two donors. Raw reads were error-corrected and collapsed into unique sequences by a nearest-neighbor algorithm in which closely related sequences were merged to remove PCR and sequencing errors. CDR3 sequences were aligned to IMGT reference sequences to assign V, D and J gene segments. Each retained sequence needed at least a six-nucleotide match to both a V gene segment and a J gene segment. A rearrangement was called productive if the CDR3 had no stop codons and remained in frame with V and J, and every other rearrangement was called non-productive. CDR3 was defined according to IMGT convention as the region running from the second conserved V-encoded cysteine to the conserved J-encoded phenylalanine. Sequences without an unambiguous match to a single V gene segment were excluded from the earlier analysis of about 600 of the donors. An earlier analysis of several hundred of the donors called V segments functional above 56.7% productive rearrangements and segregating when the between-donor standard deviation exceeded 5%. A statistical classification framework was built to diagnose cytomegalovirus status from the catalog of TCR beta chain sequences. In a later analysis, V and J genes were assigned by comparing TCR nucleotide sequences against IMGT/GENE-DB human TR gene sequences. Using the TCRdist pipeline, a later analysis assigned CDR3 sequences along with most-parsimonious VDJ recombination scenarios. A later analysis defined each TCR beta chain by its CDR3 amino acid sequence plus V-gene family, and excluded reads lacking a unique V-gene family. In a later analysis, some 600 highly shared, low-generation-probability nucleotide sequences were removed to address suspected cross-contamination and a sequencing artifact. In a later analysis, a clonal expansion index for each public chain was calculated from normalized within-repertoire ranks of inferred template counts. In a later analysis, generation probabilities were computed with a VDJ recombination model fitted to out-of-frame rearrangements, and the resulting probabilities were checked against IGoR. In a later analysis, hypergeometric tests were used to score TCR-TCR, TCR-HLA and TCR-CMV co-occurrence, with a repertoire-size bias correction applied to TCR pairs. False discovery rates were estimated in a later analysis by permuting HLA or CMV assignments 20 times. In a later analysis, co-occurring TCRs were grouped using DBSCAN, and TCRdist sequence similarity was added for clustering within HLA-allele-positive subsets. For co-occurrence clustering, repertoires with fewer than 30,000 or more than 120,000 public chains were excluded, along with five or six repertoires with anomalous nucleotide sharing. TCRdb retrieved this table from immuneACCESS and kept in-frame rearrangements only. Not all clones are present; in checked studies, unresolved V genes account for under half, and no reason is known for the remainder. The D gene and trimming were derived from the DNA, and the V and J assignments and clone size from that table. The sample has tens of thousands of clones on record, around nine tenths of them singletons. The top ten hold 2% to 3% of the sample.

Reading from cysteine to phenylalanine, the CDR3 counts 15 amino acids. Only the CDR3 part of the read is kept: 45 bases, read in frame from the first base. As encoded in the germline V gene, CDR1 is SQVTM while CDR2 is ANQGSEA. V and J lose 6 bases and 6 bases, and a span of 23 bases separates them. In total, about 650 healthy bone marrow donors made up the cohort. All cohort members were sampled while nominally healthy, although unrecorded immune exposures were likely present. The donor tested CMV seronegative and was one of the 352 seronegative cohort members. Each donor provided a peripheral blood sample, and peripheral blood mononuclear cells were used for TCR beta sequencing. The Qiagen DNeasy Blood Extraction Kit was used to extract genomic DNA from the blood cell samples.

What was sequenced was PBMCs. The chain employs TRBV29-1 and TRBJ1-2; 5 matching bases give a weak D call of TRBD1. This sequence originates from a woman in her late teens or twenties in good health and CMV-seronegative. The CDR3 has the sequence CSVPGGAWGIDGYTF. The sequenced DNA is TGCAGCGTCCCGGGGGGAGCTTGGGGGATTGATGGCTACACCTTC. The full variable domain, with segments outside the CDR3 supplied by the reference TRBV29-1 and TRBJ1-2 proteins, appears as SAVISQKPSRDICQRGTSLTIQCQVDSQVTMMFWYRQQPGQSLTLIATANQGSEATYESGFVIDKFPISRPNLTFSTLTVSNMSPEDSSIYLCSVPGGAWGIDGYTFGSGTRLTVV.